Listed below are T cell receptor beta chains from one sample, sequenced in a study of PD-1 blockade in classical Hodgkin lymphoma. Data came from immunoSEQ multiplex PCR; TCRdb stores just in-frame clones and leaves some out. Of roughly 40,000 clones listed, 55% to 80% are singletons. The source material was peripheral blood mononuclear cells (PBMCs), sampled before the fourth cycle of nivolumab. The receptors here all came from a human donor with classical Hodgkin lymphoma. CDR3s include the opening cysteine and the closing phenylalanine or tryptophan. D genes are given only for firm matches. Not every row has a clone size; where given, it reads once, few, many or a size class.

>TRBJ2-3|TRBV10-2|TRBD2|-
TGCGCCAGCAGTTTAGCGGGAGGCACAGATACGCAGTATTTT
CASSLAGGTDTQYF
>TRBJ2-2|TRBV9|TRBD1|-
TGTGCCAGCAGCGAGAGGAGACAGGGAATTCACGCGAACACCGGGGAGCTGTTTTTT
CASSERRQGIHANTGELFF
>TRBJ2-3|TRBV5-6|-|-
TGTGCCAGCAGCTTGATCGGGCCTAGTGTACGTATCACAGATACGCAGTATTTT
CASSLIGPSVRITDTQYF
>TRBJ1-1|TRBV6-5|-|-
TGTGCCAGCAGTTACCTTCAGGGTAACACTGAAGCTTTCTTT
CASSYLQGNTEAFF
>TRBJ2-5|TRBV28|TRBD1|once
TGTGCCAGCAGTCTGGGACAGGGGGCGGGTCAAGAGACCCAGTACTTC
CASSLGQGAGQETQYF
>TRBJ2-5|TRBV18|-|-
TGTGCCAGCTCACGGCTGGAGGGGGTACAAGAGACCCAGTACTTC
CASSRLEGVQETQYF
>TRBJ2-3|TRBV28|TRBD2|-
TGTGCCAGCGAACTAGCGGGGGGCTCTGCGACGCAGTATTTT
CASELAGGSATQYF
>TRBJ2-3|TRBV29-1|TRBD1|-
TGCAGCATCAGATCCGGGACAGGGGGCACAGATACGCAGTATTTT
CSIRSGTGGTDTQYF
>TRBJ1-5|TRBV19|TRBD1|-
TGTGCCAGTAGCCCCGGACAGGTTAGCAATCAGCCCCAGCATTTT
CASSPGQVSNQPQHF
>TRBJ2-7|TRBV21-1|-|-
TGTGCCAGCAGCTTGTTCGGGTTATACGAGCAGTACTTC
CASSLFGLYEQYF
>TRBJ2-7|TRBV6-6|-|-
TGTGCCAGCAGTTACGAACAGTCAGTTTCCTACGAGCAGTACTTC
CASSYEQSVSYEQYF
>TRBJ1-1|TRBV7-2|-|few
TGTGCCAGCAGCTTGAGGGTCATTGTCACTGAAGCTTTCTTT
CASSLRVIVTEAFF
>TRBJ2-7|TRBV2|-|-
TGTGCCAGCATTTTTTGGAGCTCCTACGAGCAGTACTTC
CASIFWSSYEQYF
>TRBJ1-3|TRBV28|-|medium-sized
TGTGCCAGCAGTTTACAGGGAAGAAACACCATATATTTT
CASSLQGRNTIYF
>TRBJ2-5|TRBV7-6|-|-
TGTGCCAGCAGCGGCGGGGAGACCCAGTACTTC
CASSGGETQYF
>TRBJ1-1|TRBV5-4|-|medium-sized
TGTGCCAGCAGCTTGGGGGTGGGAAACACTGAAGCTTTCTTT
CASSLGVGNTEAFF
>TRBJ2-2|TRBV28|TRBD2|many
TGTGCCAGCAGACCGGGACTACTGACGAACACCGGGGAGCTGTTTTTT
CASRPGLLTNTGELFF
>TRBJ2-7|TRBV12-5|TRBD2|-
TGTGCTAGTGGTTTGGTACTTACTAGCGGGGAATATCCCTACGAGCAGTACTTC
CASGLVLTSGEYPYEQYF
>TRBJ1-1|TRBV5-1|-|-
TGCGCCAGCAGCGCTCGAGGGGTGGGCGCACCGGAAGCTTTCTTT
CASSARGVGAPEAFF